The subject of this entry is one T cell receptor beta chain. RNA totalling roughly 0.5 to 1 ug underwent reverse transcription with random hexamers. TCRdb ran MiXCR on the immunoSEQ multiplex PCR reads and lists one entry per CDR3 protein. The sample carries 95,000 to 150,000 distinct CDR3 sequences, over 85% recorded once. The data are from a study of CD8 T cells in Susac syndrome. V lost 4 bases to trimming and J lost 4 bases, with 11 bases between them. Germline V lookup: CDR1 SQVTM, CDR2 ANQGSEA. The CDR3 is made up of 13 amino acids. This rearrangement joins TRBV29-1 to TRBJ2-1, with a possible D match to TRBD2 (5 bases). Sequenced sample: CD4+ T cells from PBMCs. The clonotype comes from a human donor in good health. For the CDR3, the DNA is TGCAGCGTTGCTAGCACATTGTACAATGAGCAGTTCTTC. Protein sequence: CSVASTLYNEQFF.